Sequencing of this T cell receptor (beta chain) was carried out in a study of blood T cells in healthy people across ages. General study findings and limits: PBMCs were not sorted, which prevented a conclusive comparison of naive versus antigen-experienced cells.

CDR3 length equals 17 residues. V lost 1 base to trimming and J lost 0 bases; unmatched junction nucleotides: 6. Germline lookup yields CDR1 DFQATT and CDR2 SNEGSKA (reference sequence). For the second PCR, which ran for 7 to 11 cycles, a sample-barcoded 5' primer and a J-beta primer mix were used. TCRdb passed the 5' RACE reads through MiXCR, listing each CDR3 protein once. The data contain more than 550,000 distinct CDR3 sequences, about 20% of them seen just once; the ten biggest clones take up roughly 22%. On this clonotype itself: Its antigen is not identified.

The sample comprised blood. V usage is TRBV20-1 and J usage is TRBJ1-3; 10 nucleotides align to TRBD1. The sequence was obtained from a man between 65 and 85 years old in good health. This CDR3 reads CSARGGGQGLSGNTIYF. CDR3 bases: TGCAGTGCTAGAGGGGGGGGACAGGGGCTCTCTGGAAACACCATATATTTT.